The T cell receptor beta chain under discussion was sequenced for a study of post-analysis software for immune sequencing data. In the study overall: Relapsing-remitting, secondary progressive and progressive-relapsing multiple sclerosis were all included among the disease courses.

V was cut by 6 bases and J by 0 bases, with 5 bases left in between. Germline V lookup: CDR1 MNHEY, CDR2 SVGEGT. The CDR3 contains 13 residues. To note about this clonotype: Its antigen is unknown.

Whole-study results and caveats: Elevated frequency relative to controls characterized roughly five TRBV segments in patients, TRBV5-6, TRBV5-1 and TRBV20-1 among them. Samples from a shared batch, those prepared together, strongly co-clustered by F measure. Compared with controls, patients showed significantly lower normalized Chao1 diversity.

Prepared TCR beta cDNA libraries contained unique molecular identifiers. T cells numbering roughly 0.85 to 10 million gave rise to a few hundred thousand cDNA molecules. Each CDR3 protein is one row after TCRdb ran MiXCR on the PCR reads. The data show about 430,000 distinct CDR3 sequences, approximately 39% seen once. This chain connects TRBV6-2 or TRBV6-3 to TRBJ1-4; D unresolved. The material sequenced was blood. The receptor's source is a girl aged 2-10 years with multiple sclerosis. The CDR3 DNA reads as TGTGCCAGCAGAACTGCAACTAATGAAAAACTGTTTTTT. Protein sequence: CASRTATNEKLFF.